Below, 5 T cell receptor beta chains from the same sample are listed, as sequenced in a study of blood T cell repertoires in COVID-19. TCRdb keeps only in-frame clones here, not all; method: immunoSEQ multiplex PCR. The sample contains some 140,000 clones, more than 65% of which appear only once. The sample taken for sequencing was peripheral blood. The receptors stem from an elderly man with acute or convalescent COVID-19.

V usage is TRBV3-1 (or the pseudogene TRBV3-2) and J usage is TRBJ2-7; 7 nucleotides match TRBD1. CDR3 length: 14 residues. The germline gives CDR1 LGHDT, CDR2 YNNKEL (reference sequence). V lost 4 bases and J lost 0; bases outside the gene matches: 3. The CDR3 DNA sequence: TGTGCCAGCAGCCCCGACAGGGTCTCCTACGAGCAGTACTTC. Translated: CASSPDRVSYEQYF.

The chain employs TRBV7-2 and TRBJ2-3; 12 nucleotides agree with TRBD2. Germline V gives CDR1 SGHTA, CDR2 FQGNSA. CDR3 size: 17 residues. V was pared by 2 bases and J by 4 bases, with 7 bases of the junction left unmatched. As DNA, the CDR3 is TGTGCCAGCAGCTTACGTCTAGCGGGGGGGCGGGCAGATACGCAGTATTTT. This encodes CASSLRLAGGRADTQYF.

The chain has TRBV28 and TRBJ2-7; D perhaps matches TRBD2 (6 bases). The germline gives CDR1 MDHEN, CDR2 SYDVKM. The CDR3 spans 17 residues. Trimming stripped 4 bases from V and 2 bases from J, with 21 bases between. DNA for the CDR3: TGTGCCAGCAGTTCCACCGGCGGGCGGGGCAATCCCTACGAGCAGTACTTC. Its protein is CASSSTGGRGNPYEQYF.

CDR3 residues: CASSVYPGVNQPQHF. The CDR3 bases are TGTGCCAGCAGCGTCTACCCCGGGGTGAATCAGCCCCAGCATTTT. The V gene is TRBV5-6, the J gene TRBJ1-5; D unclear. The CDR3 runs 15 residues. The V gene lost 4 bases and the J gene lost 4 bases, with 15 bases spanning the gap. CDR1 and CDR2 from the germline V gene are SGHDT and YYEEEE.

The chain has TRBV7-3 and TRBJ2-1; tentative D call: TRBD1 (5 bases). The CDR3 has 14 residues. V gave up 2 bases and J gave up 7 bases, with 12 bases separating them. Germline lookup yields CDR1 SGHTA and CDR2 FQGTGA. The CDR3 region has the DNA TGTGCCAGCAGCTTAGGTAGGACAAGGAATGAGCAGTTCTTC. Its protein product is CASSLGRTRNEQFF.